This note documents a single TCR beta chain sequence. Clones were sequenced by immunoSEQ multiplex PCR, and TCRdb holds only the in-frame ones, with some missing. The sample lists approximately 85,000 clones, 92% occurring once. This record belongs to a study of technical replicates of blood from a few donors. After removal of 8 bases from V and 3 bases from J, the junction contained 10 bases not matched to a gene. Germline CDR1 and CDR2: MNHNS and SASEGT. The CDR3 contains 15 residues. This receptor was obtained from a human donor in good health. The V and J genes are TRBV6-1 and TRBJ2-1; TRBD1 matches at 7 bases. The sample comprised T cells isolated from PBMCs. CDR3 sequence: CASGLGTVVYNEQFF. The CDR3 region has the DNA TGTGCCAGCGGGCTGGGGACAGTCGTCTACAATGAGCAGTTCTTC.